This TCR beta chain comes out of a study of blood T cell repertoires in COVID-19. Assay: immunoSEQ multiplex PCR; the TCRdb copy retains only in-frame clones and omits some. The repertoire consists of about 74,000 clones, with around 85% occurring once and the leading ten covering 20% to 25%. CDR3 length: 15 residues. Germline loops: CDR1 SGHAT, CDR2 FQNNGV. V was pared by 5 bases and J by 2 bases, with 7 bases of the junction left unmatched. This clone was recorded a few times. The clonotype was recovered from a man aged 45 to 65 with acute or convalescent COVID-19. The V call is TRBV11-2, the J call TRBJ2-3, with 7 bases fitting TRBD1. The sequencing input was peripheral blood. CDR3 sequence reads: CASSRDRSYTDTQYF. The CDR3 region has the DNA TGTGCCAGCAGCCGGGACAGATCCTACACAGATACGCAGTATTTT.